This T cell receptor beta chain was documented in a study of cytomegalovirus exposure and HLA in healthy donors. In the study overall: As an earlier analysis found, 180 million or so T cells yielded fewer than 130 million unique TCR beta sequences. General study points: Researchers reported from a later analysis that most CMV-associated TCR beta chains appeared HLA-restricted. Solely CMV serostatus was available to characterize immune exposure. Per a later analysis, HLA-associated TCR beta chains showed more clonal expansion than other, equally common TCR beta chains.

As concerns this clone: The antigen is undetermined.

The PCR employed 60 Vbeta primers together with 13 Jbeta primers. TCRdb's table, derived via immunoSEQ multiplex PCR, lists solely in-frame clones and lacks some. Among approximately 260,000 clones, about four fifths were seen once, and the ten largest hold 1.5% to 2.5%. Per germline, CDR1 SGHNT and CDR2 YENEEA. This CDR3 spans 13 amino acids. V was pared by 4 bases and J by 6 bases, with 11 bases between. J is TRBJ2-3 and V is TRBV11-3; maybe TRBD1 (6 bases). This clonotype originated in a woman aged 40-49 years in good health and CMV-seropositive. Material: PBMCs. The CDR3 here is CASSSQGSDTQYF. Written as DNA, the CDR3 is TGTGCCAGCAGCTCCCAGGGGTCCGATACGCAGTATTTT.